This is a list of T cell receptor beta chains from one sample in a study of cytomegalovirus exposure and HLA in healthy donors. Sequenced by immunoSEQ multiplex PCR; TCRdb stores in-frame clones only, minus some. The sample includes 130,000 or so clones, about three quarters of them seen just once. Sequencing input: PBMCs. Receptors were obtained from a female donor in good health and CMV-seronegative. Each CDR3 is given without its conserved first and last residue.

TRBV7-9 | ASSLGGRSMNTEAF
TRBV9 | ASSGREWGGSSYEQY
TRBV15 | ATKPGGLGNTGELF
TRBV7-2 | ASSAIAGPYEQY
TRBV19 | AIKDRASTEAF
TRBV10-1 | ASSEFAGTENTEAF
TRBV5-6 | ASIRRLTGGNTEAF
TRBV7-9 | ASSLVPGSYGYT
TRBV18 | ASSQPRGRGTYEQY
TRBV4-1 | ASSQVLAGADTQY
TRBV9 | ASSLGSGSYNEQF
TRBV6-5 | AADGVSEAF
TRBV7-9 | SSSPFLAGLTSSYNEQF
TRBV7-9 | SSSLVQGAGQY
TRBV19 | ASSPSRQGFFHNSSAT
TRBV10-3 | AISQGGDTEAF
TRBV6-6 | AGGTQY
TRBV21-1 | ASSKAGTENTEAF
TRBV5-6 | ASSPGGRGGVGFNQPQH
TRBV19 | ASSGDRPQCPQH
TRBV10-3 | AISESHPGTGSNTGELF
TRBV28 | ASSLGGRTDTQY
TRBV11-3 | ASSGTTSGSYEQY
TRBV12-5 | ASGPPPDNEQF
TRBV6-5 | ASTNIQGSLETQY
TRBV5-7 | ASSPQDPGNHT
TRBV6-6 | ASSYDRSEAF
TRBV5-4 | ASSSRRDNQETQY
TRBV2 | ASGGGTGELF
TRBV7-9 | ASSFGRTSGSNEQF
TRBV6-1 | ASSIKTGNTEAF
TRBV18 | ASSPDSATNEKLF
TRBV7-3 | ASSPRQGTGELF
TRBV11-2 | ASSLTGRGHEQF
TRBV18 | ASSLSWTSGTFSETGELF
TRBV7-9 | ASSPQGNTEAF
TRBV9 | ASSVGPSSGNTIY
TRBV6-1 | ASGNHRDRGNEQY
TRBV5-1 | ASSLVTATDTEAF
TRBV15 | ATSSRDRDQPQH
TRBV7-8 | ASSPGRTNEKLF
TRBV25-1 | ASSEVSGYEQY
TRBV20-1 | SARDNLEQF
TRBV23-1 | ASSQEQGAIRAPYEQY
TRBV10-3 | ATELQRNTEAF